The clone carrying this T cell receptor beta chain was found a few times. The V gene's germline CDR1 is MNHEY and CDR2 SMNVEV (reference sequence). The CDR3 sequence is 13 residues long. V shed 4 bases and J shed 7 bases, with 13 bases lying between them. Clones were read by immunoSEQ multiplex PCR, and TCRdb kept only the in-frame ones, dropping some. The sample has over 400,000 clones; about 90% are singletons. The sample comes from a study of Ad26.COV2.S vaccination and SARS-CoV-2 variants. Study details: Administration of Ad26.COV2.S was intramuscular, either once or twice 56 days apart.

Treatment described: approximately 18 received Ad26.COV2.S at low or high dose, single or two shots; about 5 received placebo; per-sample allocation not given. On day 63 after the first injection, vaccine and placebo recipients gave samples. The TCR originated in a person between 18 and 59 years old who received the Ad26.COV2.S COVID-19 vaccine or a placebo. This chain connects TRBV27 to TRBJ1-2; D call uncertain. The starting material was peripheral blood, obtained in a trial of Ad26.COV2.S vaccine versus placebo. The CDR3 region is CASSSHSLIGYTF. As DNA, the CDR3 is TGTGCCAGCAGTTCGCACAGTCTAATTGGCTACACCTTC.